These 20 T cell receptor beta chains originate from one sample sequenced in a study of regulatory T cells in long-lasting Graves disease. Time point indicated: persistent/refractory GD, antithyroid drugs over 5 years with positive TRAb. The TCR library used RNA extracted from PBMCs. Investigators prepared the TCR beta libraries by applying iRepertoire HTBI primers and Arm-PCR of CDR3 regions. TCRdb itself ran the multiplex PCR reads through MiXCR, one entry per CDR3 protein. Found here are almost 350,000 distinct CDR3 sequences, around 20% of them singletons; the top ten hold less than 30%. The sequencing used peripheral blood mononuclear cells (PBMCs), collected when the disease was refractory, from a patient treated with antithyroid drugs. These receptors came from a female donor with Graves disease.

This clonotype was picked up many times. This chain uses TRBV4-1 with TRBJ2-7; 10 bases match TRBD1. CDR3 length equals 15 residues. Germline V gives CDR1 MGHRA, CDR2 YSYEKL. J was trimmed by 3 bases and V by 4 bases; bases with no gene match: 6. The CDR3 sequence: CASSRTGGEYYEQYF. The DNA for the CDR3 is TGCGCCAGCAGCCGGACAGGGGGAGAGTACTACGAGCAGTACTTC.

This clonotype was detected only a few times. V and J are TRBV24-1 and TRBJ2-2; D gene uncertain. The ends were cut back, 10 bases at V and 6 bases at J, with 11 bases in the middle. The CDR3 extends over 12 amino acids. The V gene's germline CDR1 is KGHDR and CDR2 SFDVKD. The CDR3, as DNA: TGTGCCACTGGCCTAGAACCCGGGGAGCTGTTTTTT. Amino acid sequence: CATGLEPGELFF.

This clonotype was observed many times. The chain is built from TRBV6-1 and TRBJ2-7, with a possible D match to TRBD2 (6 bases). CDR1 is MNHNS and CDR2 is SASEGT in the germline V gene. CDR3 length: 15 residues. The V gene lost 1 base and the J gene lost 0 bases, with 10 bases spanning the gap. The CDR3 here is CASSEVWDSSYEQYF. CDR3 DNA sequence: TGTGCCAGCAGTGAAGTGTGGGACTCCTCCTACGAGCAGTACTTC.

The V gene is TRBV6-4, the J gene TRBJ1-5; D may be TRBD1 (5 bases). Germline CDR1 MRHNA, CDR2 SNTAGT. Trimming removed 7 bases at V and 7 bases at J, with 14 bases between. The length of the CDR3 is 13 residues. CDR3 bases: TGTGCCAGCAATCCCGGGACGCACCAGCCCCAGCATTTT. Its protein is CASNPGTHQPQHF.

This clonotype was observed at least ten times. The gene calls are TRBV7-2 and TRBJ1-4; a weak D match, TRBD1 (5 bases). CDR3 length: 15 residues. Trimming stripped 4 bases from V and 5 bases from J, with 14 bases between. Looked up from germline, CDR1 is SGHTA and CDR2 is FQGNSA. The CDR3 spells CASSSDGGRNEKLFF. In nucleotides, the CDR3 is TGTGCCAGCAGCTCTGACGGGGGGAGGAATGAAAAACTGTTTTTT. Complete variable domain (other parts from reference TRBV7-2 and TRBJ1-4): GAGVSQSPSNKVTEKGKDVELRCDPISGHTALYWYRQSLGQGLEFLIYFQGNSAPDKSGLPSDRFSAERTGGSVSTLTIQRTQQEDSAVYLCASSSDGGRNEKLFFGSGTQLSVL.

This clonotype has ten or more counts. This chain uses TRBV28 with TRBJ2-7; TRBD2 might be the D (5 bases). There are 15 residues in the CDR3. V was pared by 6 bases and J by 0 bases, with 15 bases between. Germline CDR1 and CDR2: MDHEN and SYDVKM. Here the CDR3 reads CASSLSTGSSYEQYF. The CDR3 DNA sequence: TGTGCCAGCAGCCTCTCGACTGGGAGCTCCTACGAGCAGTACTTC. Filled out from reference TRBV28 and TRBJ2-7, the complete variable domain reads DVKVTQSSRYLVKRTGEKVFLECVQDMDHENMFWYRQDPGLGLRLIYFSYDVKMKEKGDIPEGYSVSREKKERFSLILESASTNQTSMYLCASSLSTGSSYEQYFGPGTRLTVT.

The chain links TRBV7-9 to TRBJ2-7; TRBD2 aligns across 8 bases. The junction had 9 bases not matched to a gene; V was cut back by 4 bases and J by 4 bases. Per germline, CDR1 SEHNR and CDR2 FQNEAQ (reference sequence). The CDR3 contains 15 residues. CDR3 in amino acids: CASSSTSGGVYEQYF. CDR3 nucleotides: TGTGCCAGCAGCTCCACGTCGGGAGGGGTTTACGAGCAGTACTTC.

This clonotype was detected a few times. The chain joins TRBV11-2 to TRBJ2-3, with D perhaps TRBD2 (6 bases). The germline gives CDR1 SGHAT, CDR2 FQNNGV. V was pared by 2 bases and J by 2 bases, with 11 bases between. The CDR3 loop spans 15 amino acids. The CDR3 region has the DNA TGTGCCAGCAGCTTATCGCGGGGTTCCACAGATACGCAGTATTTT. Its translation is CASSLSRGSTDTQYF.

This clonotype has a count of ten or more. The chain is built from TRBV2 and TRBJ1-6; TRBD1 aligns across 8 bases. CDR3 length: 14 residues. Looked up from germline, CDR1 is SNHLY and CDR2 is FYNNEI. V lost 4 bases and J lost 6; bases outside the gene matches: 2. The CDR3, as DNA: TGTGCCAGCAGTGGGACAGGGCTTAATTCACCCCTCCACTTT. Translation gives CASSGTGLNSPLHF.

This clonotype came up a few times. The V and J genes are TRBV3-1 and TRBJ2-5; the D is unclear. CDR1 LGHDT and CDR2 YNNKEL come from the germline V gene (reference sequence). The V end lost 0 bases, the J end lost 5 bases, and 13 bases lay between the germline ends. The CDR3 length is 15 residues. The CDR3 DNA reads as TGTGCCAGCAGCCAAGATCTTTTCGGTCGGGAGACCCAGTACTTC. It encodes CASSQDLFGRETQYF.

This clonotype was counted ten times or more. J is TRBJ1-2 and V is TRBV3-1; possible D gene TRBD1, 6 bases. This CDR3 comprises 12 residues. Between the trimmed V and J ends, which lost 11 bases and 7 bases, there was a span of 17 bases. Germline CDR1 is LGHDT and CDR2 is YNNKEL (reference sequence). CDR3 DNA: TGTGCCGCTTACTGGGGCAGGGGTGGCTACACCTTC. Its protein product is CAAYWGRGGYTF. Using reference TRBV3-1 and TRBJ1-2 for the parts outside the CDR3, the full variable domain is DTAVSQTPKYLVTQMGNDKSIKCEQNLGHDTMYWYKQDSKKFLKIMFSYNNKELIINETVPNRFSPKSPDKAHLNLHINSLELGDSAVYFCAAYWGRGGYTFGSGTRLTVV.

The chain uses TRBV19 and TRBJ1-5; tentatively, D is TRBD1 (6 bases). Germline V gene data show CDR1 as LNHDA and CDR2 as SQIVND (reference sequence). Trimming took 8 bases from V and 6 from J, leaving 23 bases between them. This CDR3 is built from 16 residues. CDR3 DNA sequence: TGTGCCAGTCTAAAGGGTCCGGGGGCGAGCTCTCAGCCCCAGCATTTT. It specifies CASLKGPGASSQPQHF.

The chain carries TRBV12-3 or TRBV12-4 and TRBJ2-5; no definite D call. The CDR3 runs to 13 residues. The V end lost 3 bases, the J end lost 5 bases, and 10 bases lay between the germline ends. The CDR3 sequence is CASSLSRFETQYF. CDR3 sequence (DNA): TGTGCCAGCAGTTTGAGTAGATTCGAGACCCAGTACTTC.

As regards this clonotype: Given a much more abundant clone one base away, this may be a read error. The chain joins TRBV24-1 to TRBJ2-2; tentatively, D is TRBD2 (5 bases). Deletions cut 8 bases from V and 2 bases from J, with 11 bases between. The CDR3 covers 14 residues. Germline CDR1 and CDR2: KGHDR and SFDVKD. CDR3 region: CATNQEGNTGELFF. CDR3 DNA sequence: TGTGCCACCAACCAAGAGGGTAACACCGGGGAGCTGTTTTTT.

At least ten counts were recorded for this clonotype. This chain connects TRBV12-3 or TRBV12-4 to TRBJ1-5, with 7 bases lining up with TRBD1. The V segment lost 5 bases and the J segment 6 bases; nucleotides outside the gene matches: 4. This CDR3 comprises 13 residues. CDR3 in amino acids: CASSPGQTQPQHF. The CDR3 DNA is TGTGCCAGCAGTCCGGGACAGACTCAGCCCCAGCATTTT.

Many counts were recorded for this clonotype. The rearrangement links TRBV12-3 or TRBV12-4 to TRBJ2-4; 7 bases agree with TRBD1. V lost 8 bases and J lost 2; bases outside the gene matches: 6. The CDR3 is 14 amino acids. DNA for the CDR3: TGTGCCAGCTCTCGACAGGGCACCAAAAACATTCAGTACTTC. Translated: CASSRQGTKNIQYF.

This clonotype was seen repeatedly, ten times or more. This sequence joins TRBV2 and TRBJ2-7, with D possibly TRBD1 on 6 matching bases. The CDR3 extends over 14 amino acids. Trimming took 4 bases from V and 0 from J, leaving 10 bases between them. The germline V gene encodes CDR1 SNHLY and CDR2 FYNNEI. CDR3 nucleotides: TGTGCCAGCAGTGCAGGGGATAGCTCCTACGAGCAGTACTTC. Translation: CASSAGDSSYEQYF.

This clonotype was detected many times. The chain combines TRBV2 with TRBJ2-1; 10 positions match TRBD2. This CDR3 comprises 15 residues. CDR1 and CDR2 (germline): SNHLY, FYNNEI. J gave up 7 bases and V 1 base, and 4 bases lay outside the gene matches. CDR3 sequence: CASSEVSGGWNEQFF. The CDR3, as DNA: TGTGCCAGCAGTGAAGTTAGCGGGGGGTGGAATGAGCAGTTCTTC.

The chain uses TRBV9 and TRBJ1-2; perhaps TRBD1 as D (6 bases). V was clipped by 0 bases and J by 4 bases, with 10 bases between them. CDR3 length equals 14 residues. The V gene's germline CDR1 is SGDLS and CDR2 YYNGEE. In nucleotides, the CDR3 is TGTGCCAGCAGCGTAGACAGGGCACCCTATGGCTACACCTTC. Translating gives CASSVDRAPYGYTF.

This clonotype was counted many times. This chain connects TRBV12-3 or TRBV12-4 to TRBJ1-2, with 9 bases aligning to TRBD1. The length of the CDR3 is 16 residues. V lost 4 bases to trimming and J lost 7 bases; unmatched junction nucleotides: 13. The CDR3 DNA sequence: TGTGCCAGCAGTTGGGACAGGGTTGAGATATCGGGTGGCTACACCTTC. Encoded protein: CASSWDRVEISGGYTF.